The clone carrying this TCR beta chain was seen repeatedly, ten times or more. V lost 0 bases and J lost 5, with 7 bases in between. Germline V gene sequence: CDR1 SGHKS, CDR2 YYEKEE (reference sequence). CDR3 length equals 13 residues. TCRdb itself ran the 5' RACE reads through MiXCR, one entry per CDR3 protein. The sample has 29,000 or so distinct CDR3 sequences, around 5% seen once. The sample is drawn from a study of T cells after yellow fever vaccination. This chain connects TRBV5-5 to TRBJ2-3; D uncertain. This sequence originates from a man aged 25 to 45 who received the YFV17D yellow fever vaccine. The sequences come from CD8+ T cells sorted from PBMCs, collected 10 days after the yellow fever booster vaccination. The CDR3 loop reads CASSLEGLDTQYF. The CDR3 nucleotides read TGTGCCAGCAGCTTGGAAGGGTTAGATACGCAGTATTTT.